This TCR beta chain originates from a study of cytomegalovirus exposure and HLA in healthy donors. With V trimmed by 8 bases and J by 5 bases, 3 bases remained unmatched. The CDR3 has 13 amino acids. The germline V gene has CDR1 MNHEY and CDR2 SVGAGI. Clones were read by immunoSEQ multiplex PCR, and TCRdb kept only the in-frame ones, dropping some. There are 150,000 to 250,000 clones in the sample; around 83% occur only once, and about an eighth lies in the top ten. J is TRBJ1-5 and V is TRBV6-5, with 10 bases fitting TRBD1. The sequence came from a young woman in good health and CMV-seropositive. The sample comprised PBMCs. The CDR3 loop reads CASRGTGDQPQHF. CDR3 nucleotides: TGTGCCAGCCGAGGGACAGGGGATCAGCCCCAGCATTTT.